This T cell receptor beta chain was observed in a study of cytomegalovirus exposure and HLA in healthy donors. Looking at the study overall: The 120 validation repertoires, a later analysis reported, used the same platform as the approximately 670 repertoires from the first cohort. Overall study findings and caveats: A list of approximately 150 TCR beta chains associated with cytomegalovirus was given. The dataset shows that most TCR sequences were rare, while some public TCRs occurred in many donors.

Among the roughly 120 subjects of the validation cohort, separate from the approximately 700-subject first cohort, were the donors. Details on this clone: Its antigen is unknown.

The protocol was immunoSEQ multiplex PCR, while the TCRdb copy is restricted to in-frame clones and leaves out a portion. The sample lists around 250,000 clones, roughly 89% occurring once. Trimming left V 2 bases short and J 7 bases short, with 16 bases between. Per the germline V gene, CDR1 is SGDLS and CDR2 is YYNGEE. The CDR3 runs to 15 residues. J is TRBJ2-1 and V is TRBV9; D may be TRBD2 (7 bases). Sequencing input: PBMCs. The source is a woman in her late teens or twenties in good health and CMV-seronegative. The CDR3: CASSVNWGRGNEQFF. The CDR3 nucleotides read TGTGCCAGCAGCGTCAACTGGGGGCGGGGGAATGAGCAGTTCTTC.